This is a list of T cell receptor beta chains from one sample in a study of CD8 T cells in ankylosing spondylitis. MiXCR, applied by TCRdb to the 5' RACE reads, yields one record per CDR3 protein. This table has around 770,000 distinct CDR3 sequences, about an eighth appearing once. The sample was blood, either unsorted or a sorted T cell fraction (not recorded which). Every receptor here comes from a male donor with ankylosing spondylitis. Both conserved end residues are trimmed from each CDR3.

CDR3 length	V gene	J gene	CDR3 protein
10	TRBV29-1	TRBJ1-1	SVGQGVTEAF
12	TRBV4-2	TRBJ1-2	ASSQDTGAYGYT
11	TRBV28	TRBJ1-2	ASTLGQNYGYT
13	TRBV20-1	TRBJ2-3	SASPLAAGQDTQY
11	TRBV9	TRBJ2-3	ASSLQFTDTQY
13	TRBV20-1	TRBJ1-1	SAPPPPQLNTEAF
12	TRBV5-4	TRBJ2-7	ASSLNRGGYEQY
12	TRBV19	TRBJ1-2	ASRAPGRDYGYT
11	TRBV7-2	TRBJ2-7	ASSSRSSYEQY
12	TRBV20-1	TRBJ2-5	SARDQAGVETQY
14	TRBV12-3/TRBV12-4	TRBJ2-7	ASSLFPSFPPREQY
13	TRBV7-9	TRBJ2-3	ASSLGGESTDTQY
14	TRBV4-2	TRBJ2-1	ASSQASAGGYNEQF
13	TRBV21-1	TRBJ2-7	ASSRRGYRWDEQY
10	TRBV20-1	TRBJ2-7	SARRQPYEQY
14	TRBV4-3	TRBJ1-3	ASSQDWGFSGNTIY
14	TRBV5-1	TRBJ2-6	ASSRTGEAGANVLT
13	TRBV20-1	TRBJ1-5	SAQRPNRVNQPQH
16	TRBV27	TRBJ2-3	ASSLRLAGGIRLDTQY
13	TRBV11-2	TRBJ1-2	ASSPELGLRYGYT
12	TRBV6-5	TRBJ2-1	ASSYSGRGTSKF
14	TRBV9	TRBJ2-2	ASSETSGGYTGELF
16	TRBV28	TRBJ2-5	ASSTGLAGLMGVETQY
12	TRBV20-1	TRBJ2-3	SVRQGAFGDTQY
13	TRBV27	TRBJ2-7	ASSFRLAGTYEQY
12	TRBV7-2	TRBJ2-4	ASSGGQGENIQY
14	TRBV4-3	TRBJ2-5	ASSRSSRLYQETQY
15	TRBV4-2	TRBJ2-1	ASSPKPGQGASYEQF
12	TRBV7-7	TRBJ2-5	ASSPTWGQETQY
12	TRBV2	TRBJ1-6	ASYSTGTFSPLH
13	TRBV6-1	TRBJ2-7	ASSDRQGVFYEQY
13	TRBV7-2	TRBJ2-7	ASSLEPGGAYEQY
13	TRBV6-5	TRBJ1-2	ASSYPGQGEYGYT